Shown below are 26 T cell receptor beta chains from a single sample sequenced in a study of beta chain features in type 1 diabetes. Isolated RNA was reverse transcribed in full, so expressed TCRB transcripts were sequenced. The repertoire was sequenced with immunoSEQ multiplex PCR; TCRdb's copy has only in-frame clones and lacks some. This table has roughly 300,000 clones, 12% to 15% appearing once. What was sequenced was central memory CD4+ T cells from blood. Every receptor here comes from a man younger than 40 in good health.

The chain joins TRBV2 to TRBJ1-1, with D unresolved. Trimming took 5 bases from V and 1 from J, leaving 5 bases between them. The length of the CDR3 is 12 residues. Per germline, CDR1 SNHLY and CDR2 FYNNEI. Written as DNA, the CDR3 is TGTGCCAGCAGTAAGGGGAACACTGAAGCTTTCTTT. It encodes CASSKGNTEAFF.

This clone was counted a few times. This chain joins TRBV10-3 and TRBJ1-5; D is unclear. Trimming stripped 0 bases from V and 2 bases from J, with 5 bases between. CDR1 and CDR2 (germline): ENHRY, SYGVKD. The CDR3 has 14 amino acids. CDR3 nucleotides: TGTGCCATCAGTGAGTCCTGGGGCAATCAGCCCCAGCATTTT. Amino acid sequence: CAISESWGNQPQHF.

This clone has a handful of counts. The rearrangement joins TRBV6-5 to TRBJ1-3; 8 bases are a match to TRBD1. Per the germline V gene, CDR1 is MNHEY and CDR2 is SVGAGI. With V trimmed by 6 bases and J by 0 bases, 4 bases remained unmatched. The CDR3 covers 15 residues. The CDR3: CASRGQGISGNTIYF. The CDR3, as DNA: TGTGCCAGCAGAGGACAGGGTATCTCTGGAAACACCATATATTTT.

This clone was observed a handful of times. This chain joins TRBV5-5 and TRBJ2-1; TRBD1 matches 9 bases. V shed 4 bases and J 2 bases; nucleotides not matched to a gene: 7. CDR1 and CDR2 from the germline V gene are SGHKS and YYEKEE (reference sequence). The CDR3 is 16 residues long. The DNA of the CDR3 is TGTGCCAGCAGCAGCGGACAGGGGAGGACCTACAATGAGCAGTTCTTC. This gives the protein CASSSGQGRTYNEQFF. The entire variable domain, with the rest obtained from reference TRBV5-5 and TRBJ2-1, is as follows: DAGVTQSPTHLIKTRGQQVTLRCSPISGHKSVSWYQQVLGQGPQFIFQYYEKEERGRGNFPDRFSARQFPNYSSELNVNALLLGDSALYLCASSSGQGRTYNEQFFGPGTRLTVL.

This clone was observed many times. This same CDR3 is encoded by further DNA sequences in the sample. The chain couples TRBV9 to TRBJ2-3; TRBD2 matches 8 bases. Germline assignment: CDR1 SGDLS and CDR2 YYNGEE. The CDR3 sequence is 13 residues long. The junction had 1 base not matched to a gene; V was cut back by 4 bases and J by 3 bases. CDR3 loop: CASSRGGTDTQYF. For the CDR3, the DNA is TGTGCCAGCAGCCGGGGGGGGACAGATACGCAGTATTTT. Filled out from reference TRBV9 and TRBJ2-3, the complete variable domain reads DSGVTQTPKHLITATGQRVTLRCSPRSGDLSVYWYQQSLDQGLQFLIQYYNGEERAKGNILERFSAQQFPDLHSELNLSSLELGDSALYFCASSRGGTDTQYFGPGTRLTVL.

This clone was counted between two and nine times. The V and J genes are TRBV6-5 and TRBJ2-1; 7 nucleotides line up with TRBD1. V was pared by 6 bases and J by 10 bases, with 9 bases of the junction left unmatched. CDR1 MNHEY and CDR2 SVGAGI come from the germline V gene. CDR3 length: 13 amino acids. CDR3 bases: TGTGCCAGCAGGATCGGGACAGCCTACGAGCAGTTCTTC. Its protein is CASRIGTAYEQFF.

The gene calls are TRBV6-6 and TRBJ1-1; D uncertain. V lost 2 bases, J lost 1 base, and 8 bases lay in between. The CDR3 extends over 14 amino acids. The germline V gene has CDR1 MNHNY and CDR2 SVGAGI (reference sequence). The CDR3 region has the DNA TGTGCCAGCAGTTACCGGCCGAAGAACACTGAAGCTTTCTTT. It encodes CASSYRPKNTEAFF.

This clone was counted a few times. The CDR3 reads CASSQVTGLEFNYGYTF. In DNA form, the CDR3 reads TGTGCCAGCAGCCAAGTGACAGGGCTAGAATTTAACTATGGCTACACCTTC. The genes are TRBV4-2 and TRBJ1-2, with 7 bases identical to TRBD1. The CDR3 is 17 residues long. V gave up 1 base and J gave up 1 base; unmatched junction bases: 9. Germline-derived CDR1 and CDR2 are LGHNA and YNFKEQ.

J is TRBJ1-4 and V is TRBV28; possible D gene TRBD1, 5 bases. Trimming took off 6 bases at V and 8 bases at J, with 19 bases between the two ends. The CDR3 extends over 15 amino acids. Germline V lookup: CDR1 MDHEN, CDR2 SYDVKM. CDR3 DNA sequence: TGTGCCAGCAGCACCAACCGGCAGGGAACAGAAAAACTGTTTTTT. Its protein product is CASSTNRQGTEKLFF.

The chain uses TRBV7-6 and TRBJ2-2; D possibly corresponds to TRBD1 (6 bases). Germline loops: CDR1 SGHVS, CDR2 FNYEAQ. The V and J ends lost 5 bases and 2 bases respectively, with 12 bases between them. The CDR3 length is 15 residues. CDR3 region: CASSLGHLNTGELFF. The DNA for the CDR3 is TGTGCCAGCAGCCTGGGACACCTAAACACCGGGGAGCTGTTTTTT.

This clone was counted between two and nine times. The chain carries TRBV7-8 and TRBJ2-1; D tentatively fits TRBD1 or TRBD2 (5 bases each). In germline, CDR1 is SGHVS, CDR2 FQNEAQ. The CDR3 runs to 15 residues. V lost 0 bases, J lost 7 bases, and 13 bases lay in between. The DNA of the CDR3 is TGTGCCAGCAGCTTAGCAGTGGGACCCCAAAATGAGCAGTTCTTC. Translated: CASSLAVGPQNEQFF.

This clone was found a few times. The rearrangement joins TRBV14 to TRBJ1-2, with 8 bases matching TRBD1. The germline V gene encodes CDR1 SGHDN and CDR2 FVKESK. The CDR3 consists of 13 residues. The ends lost 3 bases at V and 4 bases at J; junction bases unmatched: 1. The CDR3 protein is CASSHDRGYGYTF. CDR3 in DNA: TGTGCCAGCAGCCACGACAGGGGCTATGGCTACACCTTC. Looking up the rest from reference TRBV14 and TRBJ1-2 gives the full variable domain: EAGVTQFPSHSVIEKGQTVTLRCDPISGHDNLYWYRRVMGKEIKFLLHFVKESKQDESGMPNNRFLAERTGGTYSTLKVQPAELEDSGVYFCASSHDRGYGYTFGSGTRLTVV.

This clone was counted between two and nine times. V gene TRBV19 combines with J gene TRBJ1-5; D is unresolved. V was clipped by 1 base and J by 2 bases, with 9 bases between them. The CDR3 extends over 15 amino acids. Germline values: CDR1 LNHDA, CDR2 SQIVND (reference sequence). CDR3: CASSIVATGNQPQHF. The DNA for the CDR3 is TGTGCCAGTAGTATAGTGGCAACGGGCAATCAGCCCCAGCATTTT.

The chain is built from TRBV20-1 and TRBJ1-2; D remains ambiguous. This CDR3 region has 11 residues. The V end lost 4 bases, the J end lost 5 bases, and 8 bases lay between the germline ends. In germline, CDR1 is DFQATT, CDR2 SNEGSKA (reference sequence). In nucleotides, the CDR3 is TGCAGTGCTACTGGAATATATGGCTACACCTTC. As protein: CSATGIYGYTF.

In its sample, this clone was seen a few times. V usage is TRBV30 and J usage is TRBJ2-1; D is possibly TRBD2 (5 bases). This CDR3 spans 12 amino acids. Trimming left V 0 bases short and J 13 bases short, with 13 bases between. Germline V CDR1 and CDR2: GTSNPN, SVGIG (reference sequence). The CDR3 DNA reads TGTGCCTGGAGTGTAACTAGTGGTTTTCAGTTCTTC. It codes for CAWSVTSGFQFF.

This clone appeared many times. The chain recombines TRBV4-2 with TRBJ1-3; D unclear. This CDR3 is 15 amino acids long. CDR1 is LGHNA and CDR2 is YNFKEQ in the germline V gene. V lost 1 base and J lost 4, with 11 bases in between. CDR3 in DNA: TGTGCCAGCAGCCAAGGGACCTCGTGGGGAAACACCATATATTTT. Protein sequence: CASSQGTSWGNTIYF.

There are many counts of this clone. The gene calls are TRBV6-1 and TRBJ2-4; D might be TRBD1 (6 bases). The V end lost 2 bases, the J end lost 2 bases, and 13 bases lay between the germline ends. CDR1 is MNHNS and CDR2 is SASEGT in the germline V gene. The CDR3 is 16 residues long. The DNA for the CDR3 is TGTGCCAGCAGTGAATTCCAGGGGTTGTCCAAAAACATTCAGTACTTC. This codes for CASSEFQGLSKNIQYF.

The chain carries TRBV7-2 and TRBJ2-5; TRBD1 matches at 8 bases. This CDR3 is built from 13 residues. Trimming took 7 bases from V and 6 from J; bases not matched to a gene: 7. Germline loops: CDR1 SGHTA, CDR2 FQGNSA. This CDR3 reads CASNDRGMKTQYF. The CDR3 bases are TGTGCCAGCAACGACAGGGGAATGAAGACCCAGTACTTC. Full variable domain (missing parts from reference TRBV7-2 and TRBJ2-5): GAGVSQSPSNKVTEKGKDVELRCDPISGHTALYWYRQSLGQGLEFLIYFQGNSAPDKSGLPSDRFSAERTGGSVSTLTIQRTQQEDSAVYLCASNDRGMKTQYFGPGTRLLVL.

This clone was counted between two and nine times. V gene TRBV2 combines with J gene TRBJ2-3, with 8 positions matching TRBD1. The junction had 3 bases not matched to a gene; V was cut back by 6 bases and J by 1 base. This CDR3 is built from 14 residues. Germline V lookup: CDR1 SNHLY, CDR2 FYNNEI. CDR3 in DNA: TGTGCCAGCAGCAACAGGGGGGGCACAGATACGCAGTATTTT. This sequence encodes CASSNRGGTDTQYF.

The chain employs TRBV18 and TRBJ2-3; 8 bases are shared with TRBD2. J gave up 5 bases and V 2 bases, and 12 bases lay outside the gene matches. Germline V lookup: CDR1 KGHSH, CDR2 LQKENI. This CDR3 has 17 amino acids. The CDR3 coding sequence is TGTGCCAGCTCACCAGGGGGAGTCGGGAGGGCCGGAGATACGCAGTATTTT. Its protein is CASSPGGVGRAGDTQYF.

This clone was observed a few times. This chain links TRBV25-1 with TRBJ2-2, with TRBD2 identical over 14 bases. Germline lookup yields CDR1 MGHDK and CDR2 SYGVNS. CDR3 length: 18 residues. With V trimmed by 5 bases and J by 5 bases, 10 bases remained unmatched. CDR3 bases: TGTGCCAGCAGTTCGGGACTAGCGGGAGTGGGGTATACCGGGGAGCTGTTTTTT. Translation: CASSSGLAGVGYTGELFF.

The chain has TRBV4-1 and TRBJ2-2, with D uncertain. This CDR3 region has 17 residues. The V gene's germline CDR1 is MGHRA and CDR2 YSYEKL. V lost 5 bases and J 4 bases, leaving 20 bases between the germline ends. CDR3 nucleotides: TGCGCCAGCAGCTACCGGGCCCTACCCCGTGGCACCGGGGAGCTGTTTTTT. Translated, it gives CASSYRALPRGTGELFF.

The CDR3 loop is CASRTGHGNTIYF. Here the CDR3 DNA reads TGTGCCAGCAGAACGGGACACGGAAACACCATATATTTT. The rearrangement joins TRBV7-2 to TRBJ1-3; possible D gene TRBD1, 6 bases. Germline V lookup: CDR1 SGHTA, CDR2 FQGNSA. This CDR3 region has 13 residues. The V and J ends lost 6 bases and 4 bases respectively, with 10 bases between them.

On this clone: A junction end diverges from the germline sequence, so it may reflect a read error. V is TRBV4-1 and J is TRBJ1-1, with TRBD1 matching 10 bases. Germline lookup yields CDR1 MGHRA and CDR2 YSYEKL. The CDR3 runs to 14 residues. The CDR3 loop is CASSRDRGWTEAFF. The CDR3 nucleotides read TGTGCCAGCAGCCGGGACAGGGGTTGGACTGAAGCTTTCTTT.

The chain uses TRBV5-5 and TRBJ2-1; TRBD2 matches at 9 bases. This CDR3 contains 16 residues. Unmatched junction bases numbered 1, after V lost 0 bases and J lost 0 bases. Germline assignment: CDR1 SGHKS and CDR2 YYEKEE (reference sequence). This CDR3 is CASSLASGNSYNEQFF. CDR3 coding DNA: TGTGCCAGCAGCTTGGCTAGCGGGAACTCCTACAATGAGCAGTTCTTC.

The chain uses TRBV11-2 and TRBJ1-2; no firm D call. This CDR3 spans 13 amino acids. V lost 5 bases and J 8 bases, leaving 15 bases between the germline ends. Germline V gene sequence: CDR1 SGHAT, CDR2 FQNNGV. The CDR3: CASSREGIEGYTF. CDR3 bases: TGTGCCAGCAGCCGCGAGGGTATCGAGGGCTACACCTTC.